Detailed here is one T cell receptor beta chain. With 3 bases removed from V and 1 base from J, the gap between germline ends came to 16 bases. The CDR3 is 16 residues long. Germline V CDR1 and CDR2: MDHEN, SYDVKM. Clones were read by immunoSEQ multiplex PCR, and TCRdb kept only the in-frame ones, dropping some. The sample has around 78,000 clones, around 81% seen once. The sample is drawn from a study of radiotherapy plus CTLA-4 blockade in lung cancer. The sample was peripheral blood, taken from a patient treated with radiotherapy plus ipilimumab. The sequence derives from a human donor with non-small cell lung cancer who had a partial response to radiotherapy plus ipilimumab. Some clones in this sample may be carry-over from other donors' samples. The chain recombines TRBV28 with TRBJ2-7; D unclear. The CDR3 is CASSLSAYDGSYEQYF. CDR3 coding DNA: TGTGCCAGCAGTTTGAGCGCCTACGATGGGTCCTACGAGCAGTACTTC. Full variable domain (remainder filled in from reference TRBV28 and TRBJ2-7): DVKVTQSSRYLVKRTGEKVFLECVQDMDHENMFWYRQDPGLGLRLIYFSYDVKMKEKGDIPEGYSVSREKKERFSLILESASTNQTSMYLCASSLSAYDGSYEQYFGPGTRLTVT.